In this sample, the clone carrying this T cell receptor beta chain turned up a few times. The data were taken from a study of blood T cell repertoires in COVID-19. Methods used by the authors: Cell counts per sample came from amplifying reference gene primers. Clones were sequenced by immunoSEQ multiplex PCR, and TCRdb holds only the in-frame ones, with some missing. Clonal size and the V and J genes are those of that table, whereas D and trimming came from the DNA. The sample has roughly 63,000 clones, 65% to 80% seen once. The sequenced sample was peripheral blood. This receptor was taken from a human donor in a cohort sampled during active COVID-19.

The CDR3, as DNA: TGTGCCAGCAGTCGACAACACAATCAGCCCCAGCATTTT. Protein product: CASSRQHNQPQHF. The rearrangement uses TRBV27 and TRBJ1-5; D remains unclear. The V gene lost 5 bases and the J gene lost 3 bases, with 8 bases spanning the gap. The CDR3 covers 13 residues. Per the germline V gene, CDR1 is MNHEY and CDR2 is SMNVEV (reference sequence).